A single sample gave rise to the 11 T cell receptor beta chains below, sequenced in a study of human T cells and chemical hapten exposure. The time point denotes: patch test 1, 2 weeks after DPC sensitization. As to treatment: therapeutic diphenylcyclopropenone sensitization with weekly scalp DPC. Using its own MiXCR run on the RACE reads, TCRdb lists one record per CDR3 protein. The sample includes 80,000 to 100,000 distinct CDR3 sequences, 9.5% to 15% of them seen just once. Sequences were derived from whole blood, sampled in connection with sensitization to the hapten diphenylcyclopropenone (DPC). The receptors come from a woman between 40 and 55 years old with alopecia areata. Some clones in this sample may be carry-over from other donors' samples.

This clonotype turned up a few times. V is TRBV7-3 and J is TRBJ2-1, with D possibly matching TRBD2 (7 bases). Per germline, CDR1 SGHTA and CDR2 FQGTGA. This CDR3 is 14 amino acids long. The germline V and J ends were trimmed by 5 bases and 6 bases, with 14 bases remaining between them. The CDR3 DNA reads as TGTGCCAGCAGCCCCGGGGGGCAGTCCAATGAGCAGTTCTTC. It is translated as CASSPGGQSNEQFF.

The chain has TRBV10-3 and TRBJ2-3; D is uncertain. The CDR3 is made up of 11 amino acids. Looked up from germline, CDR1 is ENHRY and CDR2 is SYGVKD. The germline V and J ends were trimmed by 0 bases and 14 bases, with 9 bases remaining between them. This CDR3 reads CAISESTRPYF. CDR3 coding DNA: TGTGCCATCAGTGAGTCGACTCGGCCGTATTTT.

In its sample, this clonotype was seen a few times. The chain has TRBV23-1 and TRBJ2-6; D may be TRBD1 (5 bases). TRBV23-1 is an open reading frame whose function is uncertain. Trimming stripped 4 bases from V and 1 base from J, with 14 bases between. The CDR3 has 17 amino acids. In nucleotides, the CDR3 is TGCGCCAGCAGTCCCCCCAGGGCGCCTTCTGGGGCCAACGTCCTGACTTTC. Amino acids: CASSPPRAPSGANVLTF.

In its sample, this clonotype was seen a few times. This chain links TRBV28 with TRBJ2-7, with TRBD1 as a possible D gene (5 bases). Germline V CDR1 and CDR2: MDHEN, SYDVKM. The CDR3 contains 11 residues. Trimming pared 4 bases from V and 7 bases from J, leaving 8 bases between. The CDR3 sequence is CASSSPGEQYF. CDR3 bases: TGTGCCAGCAGTTCCCCAGGGGAGCAGTACTTC.

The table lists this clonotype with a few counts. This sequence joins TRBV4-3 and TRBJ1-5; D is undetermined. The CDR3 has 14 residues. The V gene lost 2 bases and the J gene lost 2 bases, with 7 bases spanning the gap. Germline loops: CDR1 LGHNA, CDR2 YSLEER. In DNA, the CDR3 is TGCGCCAGCAGCCAAAACTGGGGCAATCAGCCCCAGCATTTT. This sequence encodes CASSQNWGNQPQHF.

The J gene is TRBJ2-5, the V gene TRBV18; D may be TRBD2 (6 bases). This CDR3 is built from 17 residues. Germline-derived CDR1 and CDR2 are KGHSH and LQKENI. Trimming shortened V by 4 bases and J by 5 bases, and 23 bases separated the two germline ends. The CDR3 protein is CASSRLGGSTRGETQYF. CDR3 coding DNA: TGTGCCAGCTCACGACTCGGCGGGTCCACCCGGGGGGAGACCCAGTACTTC.

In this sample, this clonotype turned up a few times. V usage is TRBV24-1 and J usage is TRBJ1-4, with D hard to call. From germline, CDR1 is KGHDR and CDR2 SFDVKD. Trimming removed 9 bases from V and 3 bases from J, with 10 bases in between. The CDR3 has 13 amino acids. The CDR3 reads CATAGEANEKLFF. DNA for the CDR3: TGTGCCACCGCCGGGGAAGCTAATGAAAAACTGTTTTTT.

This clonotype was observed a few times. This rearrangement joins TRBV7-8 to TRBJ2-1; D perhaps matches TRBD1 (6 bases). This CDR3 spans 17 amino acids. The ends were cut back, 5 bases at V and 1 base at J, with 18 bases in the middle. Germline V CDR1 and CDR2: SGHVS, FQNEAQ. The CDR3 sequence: CASSTMLTGRSYNEQFF. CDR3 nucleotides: TGTGCCAGCAGCACCATGTTGACAGGCCGTTCCTACAATGAGCAGTTCTTC. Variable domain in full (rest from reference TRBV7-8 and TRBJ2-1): GAGVSQSPRYKVAKRGQDVALRCDPISGHVSLFWYQQALGQGPEFLTYFQNEAQLDKSGLPSDRFFAERPEGSVSTLKIQRTQQEDSAVYLCASSTMLTGRSYNEQFFGPGTRLTVL.

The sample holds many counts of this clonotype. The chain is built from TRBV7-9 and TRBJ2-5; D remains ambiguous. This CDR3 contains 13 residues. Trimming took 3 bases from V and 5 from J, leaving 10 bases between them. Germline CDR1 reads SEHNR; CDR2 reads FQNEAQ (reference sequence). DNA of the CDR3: TGTGCCAGCAGCTTGCACAGTGTGGAGACCCAGTACTTC. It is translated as CASSLHSVETQYF. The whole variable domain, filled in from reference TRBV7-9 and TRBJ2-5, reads DTGVSQNPRHKITKRGQNVTFRCDPISEHNRLYWYRQTLGQGPEFLTYFQNEAQLEKSRLLSDRFSAERPKGSFSTLEIQRTEQGDSAMYLCASSLHSVETQYFGPGTRLLVL.

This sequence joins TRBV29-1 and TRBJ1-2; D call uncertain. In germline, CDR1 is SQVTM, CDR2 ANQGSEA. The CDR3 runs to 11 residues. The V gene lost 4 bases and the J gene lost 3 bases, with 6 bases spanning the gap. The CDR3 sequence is CSVGDDYGYTF. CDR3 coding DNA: TGCAGCGTTGGTGATGACTATGGCTACACCTTC.

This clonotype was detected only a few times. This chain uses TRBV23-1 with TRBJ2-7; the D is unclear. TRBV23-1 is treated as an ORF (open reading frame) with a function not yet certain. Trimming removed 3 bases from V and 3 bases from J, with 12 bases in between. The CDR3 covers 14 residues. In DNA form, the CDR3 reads TGCGCCAGCAGTCAGAATCCGACAATCTACGAGCAGTACTTC. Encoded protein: CASSQNPTIYEQYF.